Sequencing of this T cell receptor (beta chain) was carried out in a study of CD8+ T cells in alopecia areata. Study context: For 6 to 18 months, tofacitinib was taken, and 6 months off drug followed.

Once RNA had been extracted, it was reverse transcribed into cDNA to act as the sequencing template. TCRdb keeps only in-frame clones here, not all; method: immunoSEQ multiplex PCR. Of over 95,000 clones listed, roughly 41% are singletons. As part of sample collection, lesional scalp punch biopsies and peripheral blood were taken from alopecia areata patients. Germline lookup yields CDR1 MDHEN and CDR2 SYDVKM. This CDR3 is built from 15 residues. Trimming at V came to 6 bases and at J to 3 bases, leaving 4 bases not matched to a gene. The sequenced sample consisted of CD4+ T cells sorted from blood. The clonotype originates from a human donor with alopecia areata. The J gene is TRBJ1-6, the V gene TRBV28; 8 nucleotides line up with TRBD1. The CDR3 nucleotides are TGTGCCAGCAGGACGACAGGGGTCTATAATTCACCCCTCCACTTT. It specifies CASRTTGVYNSPLHF.